This T cell receptor (beta chain) appears in the sequencing data of a study of T cell changes during pregnancy in multiple sclerosis. Germline loops: CDR1 MNHNS, CDR2 SASEGT. Trimming took 7 bases from V and 5 from J, leaving 12 bases between them. There are 12 residues in the CDR3. Only one count was recorded for this clone. Measured with immunoSEQ multiplex PCR; TCRdb has only the in-frame clones, and not every one. This sample yields 50,000 to 65,000 clones, of which approximately 90% are seen a single time; 0.38% belongs to the top ten. The V and J genes are TRBV6-1 and TRBJ2-7; D call uncertain. This TCR derives from a female donor with multiple sclerosis, enrolled in a pregnancy study. This specimen consisted of CD4+ T cells from peripheral blood mononuclear cells, obtained in the third trimester of pregnancy. The CDR3 is CASNSPLHEQYF. The CDR3 region has the DNA TGTGCCAGCAATAGCCCCCTCCACGAGCAGTACTTC.